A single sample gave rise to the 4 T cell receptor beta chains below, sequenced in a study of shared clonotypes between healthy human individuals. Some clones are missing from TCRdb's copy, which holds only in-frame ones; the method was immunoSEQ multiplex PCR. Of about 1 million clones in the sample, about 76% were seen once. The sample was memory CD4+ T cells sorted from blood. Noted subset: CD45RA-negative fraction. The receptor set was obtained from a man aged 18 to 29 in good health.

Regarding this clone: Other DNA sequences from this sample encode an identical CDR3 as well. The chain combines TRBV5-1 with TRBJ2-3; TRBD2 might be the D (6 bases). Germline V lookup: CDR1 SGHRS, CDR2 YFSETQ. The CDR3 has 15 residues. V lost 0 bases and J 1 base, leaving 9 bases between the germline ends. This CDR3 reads CASSLGRGGTDTQYF. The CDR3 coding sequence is TGCGCCAGCAGCTTGGGGCGCGGGGGCACAGATACGCAGTATTTT.

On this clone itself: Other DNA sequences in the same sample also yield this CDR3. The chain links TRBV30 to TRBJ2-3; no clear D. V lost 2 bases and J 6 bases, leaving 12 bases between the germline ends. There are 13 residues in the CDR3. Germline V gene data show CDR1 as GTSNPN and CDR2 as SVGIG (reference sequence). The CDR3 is CAWSSGRTDTQYF. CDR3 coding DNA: TGTGCCTGGAGTTCCGGACGGACGGATACGCAGTATTTT.

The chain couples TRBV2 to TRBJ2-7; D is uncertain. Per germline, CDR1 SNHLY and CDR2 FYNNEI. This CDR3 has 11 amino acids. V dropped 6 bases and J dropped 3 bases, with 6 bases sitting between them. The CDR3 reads CASRVGYEQYF. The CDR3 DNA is TGTGCCAGCAGGGTGGGCTACGAGCAGTACTTC. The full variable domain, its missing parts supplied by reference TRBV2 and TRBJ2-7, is EPEVTQTPSHQVTQMGQEVILRCVPISNHLYFYWYRQILGQKVEFLVSFYNNEISEKSEIFDDQFSVERPDGSNFTLKIRSTKLEDSAMYFCASRVGYEQYFGPGTRLTVT.

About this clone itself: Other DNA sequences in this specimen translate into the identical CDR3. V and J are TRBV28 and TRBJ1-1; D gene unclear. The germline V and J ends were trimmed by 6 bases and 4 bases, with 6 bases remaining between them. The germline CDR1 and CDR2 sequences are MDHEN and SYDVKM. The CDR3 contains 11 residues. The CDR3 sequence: CASRGGTEAFF. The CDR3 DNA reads TGTGCCAGCAGGGGCGGCACTGAAGCTTTCTTT.